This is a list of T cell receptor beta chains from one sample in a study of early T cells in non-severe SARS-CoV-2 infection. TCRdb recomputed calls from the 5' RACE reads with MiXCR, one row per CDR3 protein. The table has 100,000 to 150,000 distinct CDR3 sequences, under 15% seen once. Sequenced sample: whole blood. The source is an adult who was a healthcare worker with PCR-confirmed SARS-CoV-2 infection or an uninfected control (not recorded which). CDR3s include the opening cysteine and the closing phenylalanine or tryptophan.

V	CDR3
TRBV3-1	CASSLGRKETQYF
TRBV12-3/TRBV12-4	CASSLDRVLQETQYF
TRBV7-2	CASSISLGSSYNEQFF
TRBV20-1	CSALNNEQFF
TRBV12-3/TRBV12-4	CASSFPSGGQDTQYF
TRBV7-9	CASSHPGGSGGPRSYEQYF
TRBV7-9	CASSPLAGGRIYEQYF
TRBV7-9	CASSPPLGDEQFF
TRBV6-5	CASSPPGTGRSGEQYF
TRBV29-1	CSVDPTGVSGELFF
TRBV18	CASSPRRGETQHF
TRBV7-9	CASTLRGGNGYTF
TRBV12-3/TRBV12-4	CASSLQGSVTEAFF
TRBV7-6	CASSLTLNTEAFF
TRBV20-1	CSARDMRGYQETQYF
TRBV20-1	CSARRGRTEAFF
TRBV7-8	CASSLEVAPSNEQFF
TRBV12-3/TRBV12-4	CASNLDRGYEQYF
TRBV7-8	CASSFQSGGADEQFF
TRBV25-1	CASSEGGTYGYTF
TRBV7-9	CASSYLGQGANEQFF
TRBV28	CASRPYRGGAEAFF
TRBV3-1	CASSAPTVGYTF
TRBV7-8	CASSSSDRGAYGYTF
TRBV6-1	CASLRGPSHQPQHF
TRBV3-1	CASSPAGQRYGYTF
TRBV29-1	CSVTANYGYTF
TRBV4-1	CASSQDWLGRETQYF
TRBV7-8	CASSLGGAGEYGYTF
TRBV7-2	CASSSSPDDTQYF
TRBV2	CASTTSGLEITQYF
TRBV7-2	CASGGMGNIQYF
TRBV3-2	CASSLTGRNQPQHF
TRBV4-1	CASSQDRVGGYEQFF
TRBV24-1	CATSDLLKARQTDYGYTF
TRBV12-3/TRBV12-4	CASSTYRGYTF
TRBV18	CASSLQGPEIQPQHF
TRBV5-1	CASSTTAVLQETQYF
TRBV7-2	CASSFLVPHGELFF
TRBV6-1	CASSEAPPGSGAQYF
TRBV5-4	CASRTTRTGELFF
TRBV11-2	CASTHSTGDEAFF
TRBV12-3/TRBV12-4	CASSPRVNRATEAFF
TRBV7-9	CASSPDSSSSYNEQFF
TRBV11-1	CASSPAASGAYEQYF
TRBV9	CASGGPRQGYGYTF
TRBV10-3	CAISDRRSAEQYF
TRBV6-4	CASSLAENTGELFF